These T cell receptor beta chains were read from a single sample in a study of CD8 T cells in ankylosing spondylitis. Each CDR3 protein gets one entry after TCRdb re-called the 5' RACE reads with MiXCR. The data show approximately 520,000 distinct CDR3 sequences, less than 6% seen once. Sequencing was carried out using blood, either unsorted or a sorted T cell fraction (not recorded which). These receptors came from a male donor with ankylosing spondylitis. Both conserved end residues are part of each CDR3. A D gene is named only where the DNA matches it firmly. Not all rows give a size; the values are once, few, many and, for expanded clones, a class.

CDR3 protein: CASSQEGRGSNTEAFF; CDR3 DNA: TGTGCCAGCAGCCAAGAAGGAAGGGGCTCGAACACTGAAGCTTTCTTT; D gene: .; V gene: TRBV4-2; clone size: many; J gene: TRBJ1-1
CDR3 protein: CASSSMGGMRETQYF; CDR3 DNA: TGTGCCAGCAGCTCGATGGGGGGAATGAGGGAGACCCAGTACTTC; D gene: .; V gene: TRBV12-3/TRBV12-4; clone size: many; J gene: TRBJ2-5
CDR3 protein: CCARAVLRGFSYNEQFF; CDR3 DNA: TGCTGTGCTAGAGCTGTATTGCGGGGATTCTCCTACAATGAGCAGTTCTTC; D gene: .; V gene: TRBV20-1; clone size: .; J gene: TRBJ2-1
CDR3 protein: CSARVGGGGGDNSPLHF; CDR3 DNA: TGCAGTGCTAGAGTGGGCGGGGGAGGAGGGGATAATTCACCCCTCCACTTT; D gene: .; V gene: TRBV20-1; clone size: many; J gene: TRBJ1-6
CDR3 protein: CASSKGYWDNSPLHF; CDR3 DNA: TGTGCCAGCAGTAAAGGGTATTGGGATAATTCACCCCTCCACTTT; D gene: .; V gene: TRBV12-3/TRBV12-4; clone size: many; J gene: TRBJ1-6
CDR3 protein: CASREQGRRGEQYF; CDR3 DNA: TGCGCCAGCAGAGAACAGGGGCGGAGGGGCGAGCAGTACTTC; D gene: .; V gene: TRBV5-1; clone size: .; J gene: TRBJ2-7
CDR3 protein: CASSHGTSGNTGELFF; CDR3 DNA: TGCGCCAGCAGCCATGGGACTAGCGGGAACACCGGGGAGCTGTTTTTT; D gene: TRBD2; V gene: TRBV4-3; clone size: many; J gene: TRBJ2-2
CDR3 protein: CASSPSPNTEAFF; CDR3 DNA: TGTGCCAGCTCACCGTCTCCCAACACTGAAGCTTTCTTT; D gene: .; V gene: TRBV18; clone size: many; J gene: TRBJ1-1
CDR3 protein: CAWSPTGAIGEKLFF; CDR3 DNA: TGTGCCTGGAGTCCGACAGGGGCCATCGGCGAAAAACTGTTTTTT; D gene: TRBD1; V gene: TRBV30; clone size: .; J gene: TRBJ1-4
CDR3 protein: CASSPRPGPSSYEQYF; CDR3 DNA: TGTGCCAGCAGCCCGAGACCGGGACCAAGCTCCTACGAGCAGTACTTC; D gene: .; V gene: TRBV9; clone size: few; J gene: TRBJ2-7
CDR3 protein: CSAPGPGTDTQYF; CDR3 DNA: TGCAGTGCGCCCGGACCGGGTACAGATACGCAGTATTTT; D gene: .; V gene: TRBV20-1; clone size: .; J gene: TRBJ2-3
CDR3 protein: CASSQGSSSMKNNEQFF; CDR3 DNA: TGCGCCAGCAGCCAAGGGTCCTCTAGTATGAAGAACAATGAGCAGTTCTTC; D gene: .; V gene: TRBV4-3; clone size: many; J gene: TRBJ2-1
CDR3 protein: CSARPRGESNQPQHF; CDR3 DNA: TGCAGTGCTAGACCCAGGGGAGAGAGCAATCAGCCCCAGCATTTT; D gene: .; V gene: TRBV20-1; clone size: few; J gene: TRBJ1-5
CDR3 protein: CASSSRIAGGPYEQYF; CDR3 DNA: TGTGCCAGCAGTTCTAGGATAGCGGGGGGTCCCTACGAGCAGTACTTC; D gene: TRBD2; V gene: TRBV7-2; clone size: many; J gene: TRBJ2-7
CDR3 protein: CASSPDWANTGELFF; CDR3 DNA: TGCGCCAGCAGCCCGGACTGGGCGAACACCGGGGAGCTGTTTTTT; D gene: .; V gene: TRBV5-1; clone size: .; J gene: TRBJ2-2
CDR3 protein: CASSDRPTSSYEQYF; CDR3 DNA: TGTGCCAGCAGTGACCGGCCAACTAGCTCCTACGAGCAGTACTTC; D gene: .; V gene: TRBV6-1; clone size: few; J gene: TRBJ2-7
CDR3 protein: CASSQGPTGADTQYF; CDR3 DNA: TGCGCCAGCAGCCAAGGCCCCACAGGGGCAGATACGCAGTATTTT; D gene: TRBD1; V gene: TRBV4-1; clone size: .; J gene: TRBJ2-3
CDR3 protein: CASSQGTSTDTQYF; CDR3 DNA: TGCGCCAGCAGCCAAGGAACCAGCACAGATACGCAGTATTTT; D gene: .; V gene: TRBV4-3; clone size: many; J gene: TRBJ2-3
CDR3 protein: CASSLPPLAQETQYF; CDR3 DNA: TGTGCCAGCAGCTTACCTCCACTAGCTCAAGAGACCCAGTACTTC; D gene: .; V gene: TRBV7-8; clone size: many; J gene: TRBJ2-5
CDR3 protein: CSAPFGAGPNQPQHF; CDR3 DNA: TGCAGTGCTCCCTTCGGGGCAGGCCCAAATCAGCCCCAGCATTTT; D gene: .; V gene: TRBV20-1; clone size: many; J gene: TRBJ1-5
CDR3 protein: CSVGAGERGYTF; CDR3 DNA: TGCAGCGTTGGAGCGGGGGAGCGTGGCTACACCTTC; D gene: .; V gene: TRBV29-1; clone size: many; J gene: TRBJ1-2
CDR3 protein: CAISVTRADTQYF; CDR3 DNA: TGTGCCATCAGTGTGACTAGAGCAGATACGCAGTATTTT; D gene: .; V gene: TRBV10-3; clone size: many; J gene: TRBJ2-3
CDR3 protein: CASTGGARSEQYF; CDR3 DNA: TGTGCCAGTACAGGGGGCGCGAGGAGCGAGCAGTACTTC; D gene: TRBD1; V gene: TRBV19; clone size: few; J gene: TRBJ2-7
CDR3 protein: CSGTGQGNYNEQFF; CDR3 DNA: TGCAGCGGGACGGGACAGGGAAACTACAATGAGCAGTTCTTC; D gene: TRBD1; V gene: TRBV29-1; clone size: many; J gene: TRBJ2-1